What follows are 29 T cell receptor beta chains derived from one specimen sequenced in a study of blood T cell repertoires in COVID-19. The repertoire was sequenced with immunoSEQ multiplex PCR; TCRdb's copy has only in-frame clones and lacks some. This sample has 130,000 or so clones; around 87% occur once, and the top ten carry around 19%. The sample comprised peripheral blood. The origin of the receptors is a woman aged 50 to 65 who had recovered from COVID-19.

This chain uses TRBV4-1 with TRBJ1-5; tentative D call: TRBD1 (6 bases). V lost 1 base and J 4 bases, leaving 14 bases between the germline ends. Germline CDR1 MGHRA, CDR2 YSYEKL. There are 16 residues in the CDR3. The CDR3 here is CASSQGRGIRNQPQHF. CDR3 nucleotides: TGCGCCAGCAGCCAAGGAAGGGGGATTCGGAATCAGCCCCAGCATTTT.

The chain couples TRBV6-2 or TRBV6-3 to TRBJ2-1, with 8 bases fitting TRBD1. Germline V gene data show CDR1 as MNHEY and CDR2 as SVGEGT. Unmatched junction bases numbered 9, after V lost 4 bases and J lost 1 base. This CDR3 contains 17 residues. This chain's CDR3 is CASSLIGQGGSYNEQFF. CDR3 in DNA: TGTGCCAGCAGTTTGATCGGACAGGGAGGATCCTACAATGAGCAGTTCTTC.

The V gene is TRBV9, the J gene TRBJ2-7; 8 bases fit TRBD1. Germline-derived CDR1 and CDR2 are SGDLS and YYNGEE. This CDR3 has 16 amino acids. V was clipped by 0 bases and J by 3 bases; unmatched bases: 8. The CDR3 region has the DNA TGTGCCAGCAGCGTAGACCAGGGGGCGCCCCACTACGAGCAGTACTTC. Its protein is CASSVDQGAPHYEQYF.

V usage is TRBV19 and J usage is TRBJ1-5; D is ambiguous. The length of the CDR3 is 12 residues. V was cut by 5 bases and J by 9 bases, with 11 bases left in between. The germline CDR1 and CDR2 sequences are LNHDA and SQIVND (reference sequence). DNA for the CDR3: TGTGCCAGTAGTGAGCAGGTGGGGCCCCAGCATTTT. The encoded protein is CASSEQVGPQHF.

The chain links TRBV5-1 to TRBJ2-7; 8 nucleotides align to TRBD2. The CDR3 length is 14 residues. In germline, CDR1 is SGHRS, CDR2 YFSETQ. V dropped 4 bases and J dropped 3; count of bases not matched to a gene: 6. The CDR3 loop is CASSLSGVIYEQYF. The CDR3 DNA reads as TGCGCCAGCAGCCTTAGCGGGGTGATCTACGAGCAGTACTTC.

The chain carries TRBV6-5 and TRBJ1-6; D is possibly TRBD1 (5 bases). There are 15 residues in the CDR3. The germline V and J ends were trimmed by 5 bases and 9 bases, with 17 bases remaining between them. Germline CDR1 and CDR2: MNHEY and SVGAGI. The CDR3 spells CASSLDAGGGSPLHF. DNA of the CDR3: TGTGCCAGCAGTCTGGACGCCGGCGGGGGTTCACCCCTCCACTTT.

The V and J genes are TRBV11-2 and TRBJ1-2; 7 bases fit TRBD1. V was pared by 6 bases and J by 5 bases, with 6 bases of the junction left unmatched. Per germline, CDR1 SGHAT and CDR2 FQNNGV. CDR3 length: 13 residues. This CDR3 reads CASSPDRVYGYTF. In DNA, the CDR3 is TGTGCCAGCAGTCCTGACAGGGTGTATGGCTACACCTTC.

In nucleotides, the CDR3 is TGTGCCTGGAGTCCGCGTGGGGCTATAAGAGAGCAGTTCTTC. It codes for CAWSPRGAIREQFF. V gene TRBV30 combines with J gene TRBJ2-1, with a weak D call TRBD1 (5 bases). The ends were cut back, 2 bases at V and 10 bases at J, with 18 bases in the middle. CDR3 length equals 14 residues. Looked up from germline, CDR1 is GTSNPN and CDR2 is SVGIG (reference sequence).

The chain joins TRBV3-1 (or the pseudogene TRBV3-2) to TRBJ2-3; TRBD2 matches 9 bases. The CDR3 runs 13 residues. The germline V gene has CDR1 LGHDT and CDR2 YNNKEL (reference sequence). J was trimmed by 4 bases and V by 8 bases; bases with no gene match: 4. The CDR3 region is CASGLANSDTQYF. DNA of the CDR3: TGTGCCAGCGGACTAGCGAACTCAGATACGCAGTATTTT.

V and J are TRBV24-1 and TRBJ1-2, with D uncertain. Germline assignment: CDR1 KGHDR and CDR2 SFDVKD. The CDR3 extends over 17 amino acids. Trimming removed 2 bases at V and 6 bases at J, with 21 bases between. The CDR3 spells CATSDSTPPAGLNGYTF. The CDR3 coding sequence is TGTGCCACCAGTGATTCGACCCCCCCGGCAGGTCTCAATGGCTACACCTTC.

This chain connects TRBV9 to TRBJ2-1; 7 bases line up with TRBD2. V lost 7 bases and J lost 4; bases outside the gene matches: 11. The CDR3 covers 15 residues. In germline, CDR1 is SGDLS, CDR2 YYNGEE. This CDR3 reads CASPGGSGLYNEQFF. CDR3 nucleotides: TGTGCCAGCCCGGGAGGTAGCGGGCTTTACAATGAGCAGTTCTTC. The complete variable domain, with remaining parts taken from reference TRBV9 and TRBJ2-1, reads DSGVTQTPKHLITATGQRVTLRCSPRSGDLSVYWYQQSLDQGLQFLIQYYNGEERAKGNILERFSAQQFPDLHSELNLSSLELGDSALYFCASPGGSGLYNEQFFGPGTRLTVL.

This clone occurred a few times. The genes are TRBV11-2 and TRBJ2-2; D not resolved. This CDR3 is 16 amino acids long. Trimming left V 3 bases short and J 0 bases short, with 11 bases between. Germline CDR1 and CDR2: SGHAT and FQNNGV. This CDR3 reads CASSFWRGPNTGELFF. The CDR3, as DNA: TGTGCCAGCAGCTTTTGGCGTGGGCCGAACACCGGGGAGCTGTTTTTT.

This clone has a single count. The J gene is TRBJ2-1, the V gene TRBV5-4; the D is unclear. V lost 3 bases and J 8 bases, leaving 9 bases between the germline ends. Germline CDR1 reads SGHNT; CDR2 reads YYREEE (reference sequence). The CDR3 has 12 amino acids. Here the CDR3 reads CASSSQVDEQFF. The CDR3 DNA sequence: TGTGCCAGCAGCTCCCAGGTGGATGAGCAGTTCTTC.

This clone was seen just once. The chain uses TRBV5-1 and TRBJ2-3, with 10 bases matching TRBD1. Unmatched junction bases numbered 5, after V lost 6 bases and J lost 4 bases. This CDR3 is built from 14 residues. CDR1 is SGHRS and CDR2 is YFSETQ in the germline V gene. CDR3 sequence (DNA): TGCGCCAGCACCGGGACAGGGGCCCCAGATACGCAGTATTTT. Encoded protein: CASTGTGAPDTQYF. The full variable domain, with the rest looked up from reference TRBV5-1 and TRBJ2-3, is KAGVTQTPRYLIKTRGQQVTLSCSPISGHRSVSWYQQTPGQGLQFLFEYFSETQRNKGNFPGRFSGRQFSNSRSEMNVSTLELGDSALYLCASTGTGAPDTQYFGPGTRLTVL.

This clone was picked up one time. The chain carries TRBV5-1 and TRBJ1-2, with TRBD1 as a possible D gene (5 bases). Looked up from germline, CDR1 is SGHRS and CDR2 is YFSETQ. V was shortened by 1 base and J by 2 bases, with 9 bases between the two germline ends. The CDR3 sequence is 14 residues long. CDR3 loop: CASSLQGGNYGYTF. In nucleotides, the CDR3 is TGCGCCAGCAGCTTGCAGGGTGGGAACTATGGCTACACCTTC.

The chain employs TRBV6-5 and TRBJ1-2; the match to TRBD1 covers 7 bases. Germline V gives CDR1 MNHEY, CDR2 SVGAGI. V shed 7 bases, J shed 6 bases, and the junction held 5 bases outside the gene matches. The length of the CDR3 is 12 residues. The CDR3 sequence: CASKTGDDGYTF. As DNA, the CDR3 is TGTGCCAGCAAAACAGGGGATGATGGCTACACCTTC.

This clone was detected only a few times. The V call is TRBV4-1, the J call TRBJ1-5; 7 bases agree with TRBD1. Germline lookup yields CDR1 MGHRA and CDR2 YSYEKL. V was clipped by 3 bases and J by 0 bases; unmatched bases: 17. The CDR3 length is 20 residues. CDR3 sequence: CASSHDWARQGPYSNQPQHF. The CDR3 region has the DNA TGCGCCAGCAGCCATGATTGGGCTAGACAGGGTCCATATAGCAATCAGCCCCAGCATTTT.

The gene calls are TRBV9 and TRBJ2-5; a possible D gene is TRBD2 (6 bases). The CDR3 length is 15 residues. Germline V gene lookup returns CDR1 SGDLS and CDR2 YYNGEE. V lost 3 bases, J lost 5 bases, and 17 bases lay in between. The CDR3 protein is CASSGGGRPGETQYF. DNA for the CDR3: TGTGCCAGCAGCGGTGGAGGGAGGCCAGGGGAGACCCAGTACTTC.

In nucleotides, the CDR3 is TGTGCCAGCTCACCAATCGTCGGGACAGGCCGAGAGACCCAGTACTTC. Its translation: CASSPIVGTGRETQYF. V and J are TRBV18 and TRBJ2-5; TRBD1 agrees at 8 bases. V was clipped by 2 bases and J by 4 bases; unmatched bases: 9. Germline V gene data show CDR1 as KGHSH and CDR2 as LQKENI. The CDR3 runs 16 residues. The full variable domain, its missing parts supplied by reference TRBV18 and TRBJ2-5, is NAGVMQNPRHLVRRRGQEARLRCSPMKGHSHVYWYRQLPEEGLKFMVYLQKENIIDESGMPKERFSAEFPKEGPSILRIQQVVRGDSAAYFCASSPIVGTGRETQYFGPGTRLLVL.

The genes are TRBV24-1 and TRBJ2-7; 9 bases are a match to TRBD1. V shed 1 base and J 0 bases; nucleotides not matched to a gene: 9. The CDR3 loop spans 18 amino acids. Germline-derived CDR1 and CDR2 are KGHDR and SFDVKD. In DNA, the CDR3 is TGTGCCACCAGTGATTTCCAACCACGGGACAGGGACTCCTACGAGCAGTACTTC. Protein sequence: CATSDFQPRDRDSYEQYF.

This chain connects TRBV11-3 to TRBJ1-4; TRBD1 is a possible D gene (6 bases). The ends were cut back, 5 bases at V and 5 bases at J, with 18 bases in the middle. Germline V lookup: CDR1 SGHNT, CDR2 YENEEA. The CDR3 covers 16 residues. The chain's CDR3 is CASSLRRQAINEKLFF. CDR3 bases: TGTGCCAGCAGCCTCCGGCGACAGGCGATAAATGAAAAACTGTTTTTT. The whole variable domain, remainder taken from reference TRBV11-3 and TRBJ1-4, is EAGVVQSPRYKIIEKKQPVAFWCNPISGHNTLYWYLQNLGQGPELLIRYENEEAVDDSQLPKDRFSAERLKGVDSTLKIQPAELGDSAVYLCASSLRRQAINEKLFFGSGTQLSVL.

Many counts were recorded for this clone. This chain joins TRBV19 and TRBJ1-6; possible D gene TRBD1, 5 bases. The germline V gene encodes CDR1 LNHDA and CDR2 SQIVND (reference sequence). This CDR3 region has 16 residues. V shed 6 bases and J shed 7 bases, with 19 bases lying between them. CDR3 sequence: CASRFSTVHGNSPLHF. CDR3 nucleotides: TGTGCCAGTAGGTTTTCGACAGTCCACGGGAATTCACCCCTCCACTTT.

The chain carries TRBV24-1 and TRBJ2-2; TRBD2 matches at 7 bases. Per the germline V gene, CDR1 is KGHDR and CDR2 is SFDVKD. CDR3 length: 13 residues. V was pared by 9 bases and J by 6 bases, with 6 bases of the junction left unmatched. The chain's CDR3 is CATGSRGSGELFF. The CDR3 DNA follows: TGTGCCACCGGGTCGCGGGGGTCCGGGGAGCTGTTTTTT.

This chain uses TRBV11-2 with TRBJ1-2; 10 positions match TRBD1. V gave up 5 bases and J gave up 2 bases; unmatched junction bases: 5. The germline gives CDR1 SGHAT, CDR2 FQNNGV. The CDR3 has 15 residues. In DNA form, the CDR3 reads TGTGCCAGCAGCACAGTGACAGGGGGCAACTATGGCTACACCTTC. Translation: CASSTVTGGNYGYTF.

The CDR3 nucleotides read TGTGCCAGCAGCCCGCTTCGGACAGGGCTAACCTTAAGCTTGGGGTCACCCCTCCACTTT. It is translated as CASSPLRTGLTLSLGSPLHF. The rearrangement joins TRBV7-6 to TRBJ1-6; 8 bases are a match to TRBD1. V was pared by 5 bases and J by 10 bases, with 25 bases of the junction left unmatched. Germline loops: CDR1 SGHVS, CDR2 FNYEAQ. The CDR3 runs to 20 residues.

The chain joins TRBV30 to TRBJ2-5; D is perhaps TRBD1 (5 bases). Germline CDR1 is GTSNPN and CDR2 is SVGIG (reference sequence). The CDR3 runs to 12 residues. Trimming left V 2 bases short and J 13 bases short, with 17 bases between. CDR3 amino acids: CAWSKGSSLRYF. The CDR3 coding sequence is TGTGCCTGGAGTAAGGGGTCGAGCCTCCGGTACTTC.

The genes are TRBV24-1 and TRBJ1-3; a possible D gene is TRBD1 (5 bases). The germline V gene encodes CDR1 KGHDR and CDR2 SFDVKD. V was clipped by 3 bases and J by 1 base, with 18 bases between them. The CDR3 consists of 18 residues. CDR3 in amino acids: CATSDSNQGAISGNTIYF. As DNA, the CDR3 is TGTGCCACCAGTGATAGCAACCAGGGTGCCATTTCTGGAAACACCATATATTTT.

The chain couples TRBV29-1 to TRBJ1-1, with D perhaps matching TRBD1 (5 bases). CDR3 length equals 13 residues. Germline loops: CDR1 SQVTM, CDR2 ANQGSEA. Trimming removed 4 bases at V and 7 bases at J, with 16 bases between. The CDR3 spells CSVVRGFSSEAFF. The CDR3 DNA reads TGCAGCGTTGTTCGGGGGTTTAGTAGTGAAGCTTTCTTT.

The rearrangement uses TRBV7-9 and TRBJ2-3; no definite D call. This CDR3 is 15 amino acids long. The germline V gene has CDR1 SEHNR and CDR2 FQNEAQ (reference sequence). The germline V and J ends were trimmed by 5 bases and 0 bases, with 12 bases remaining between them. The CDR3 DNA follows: TGTGCCAGCAGCCCCCCGGGTCTCAGCACAGATACGCAGTATTTT. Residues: CASSPPGLSTDTQYF.